A single sample gave rise to the 30 T cell receptor beta chains below, sequenced in a study of breast tumors, draining lymph nodes, adjacent tissues (TCRdb year 2016). Library generation was performed with multiplex PCR. The reads were generated on an Illumina HiSeq 2000. TCRdb reprocessing: public reads trimmed at Q25 with fastp, clones called with MiXCR, in-frame beta chains kept. Every distinct CDR3 protein forms one entry, paired with its most common genes and DNA. The sample table lists about 100,000 distinct CDR3 sequences, 21% of them with a count of one. Of the sample, under 1.5% falls within the top ten clones. Lymph node samples were obtained from the axillary draining lymph nodes of breast cancer patients. Sequencing was performed on axillary lymph node tissue. These receptors came from a female donor with breast cancer. Some clones in this sample may be carry-over from other donors' samples.

The chain combines TRBV28 with TRBJ2-7, with 13 bases fitting TRBD2. The germline gives CDR1 MDHEN, CDR2 SYDVKM. This CDR3 region has 17 residues. J was trimmed by 1 base and V by 5 bases; bases with no gene match: 8. The CDR3 reads CASSGTSGALPSYEQYF. In DNA, the CDR3 is TGTGCCAGCAGTGGGACTAGCGGGGCCCTACCTTCCTACGAGCAGTACTTC.

The chain couples TRBV20-1 to TRBJ2-7; D is unresolved. V was cut by 0 bases and J by 7 bases, with 10 bases left in between. This CDR3 has 12 residues. Germline V CDR1 and CDR2: DFQATT, SNEGSKA (reference sequence). In DNA, the CDR3 is TGCAGTGCTAGAGATCTGAGGTGGGAGCAGTACTTC. This codes for CSARDLRWEQYF.

This clonotype was recorded many times. The chain joins TRBV20-1 to TRBJ2-3, with 12 positions matching TRBD2. J was trimmed by 5 bases and V by 0 bases; bases with no gene match: 6. The germline V gene encodes CDR1 DFQATT and CDR2 SNEGSKA (reference sequence). The CDR3 has 16 amino acids. The CDR3 protein is CSARDVLAGGLDTQYF. Here the CDR3 DNA reads TGCAGTGCTAGAGATGTCCTAGCGGGGGGGCTAGATACGCAGTATTTT.

This clonotype was counted at least ten times. The chain links TRBV5-1 to TRBJ2-7, with D maybe TRBD1 (6 bases). With 4 bases removed from V and 2 bases from J, the gap between germline ends came to 10 bases. The CDR3 has 13 residues. The germline V gene has CDR1 SGHRS and CDR2 YFSETQ. CDR3 sequence (DNA): TGCGCCAGCAGCCACGGACAGACCTACGAGCAGTACTTC. It translates to CASSHGQTYEQYF.

Ten or more counts support this clonotype. The chain combines TRBV2 with TRBJ2-3, with D possibly TRBD2 on 5 matching bases. The V end was cut by 7 bases, the J end by 1 base, with 12 bases between. The CDR3 spans 14 residues. CDR1 and CDR2 from the germline V gene are SNHLY and FYNNEI. CDR3 amino acids: CASTRDGGTDTQYF. CDR3 coding DNA: TGTGCCAGCACCCGGGATGGAGGCACAGATACGCAGTATTTT.

A word on this clonotype: This may come from a read error, since a much larger clone is one base off. The chain links TRBV5-4 to TRBJ1-3; D perhaps matches TRBD1 (6 bases). The CDR3 spans 17 residues. The V gene's germline CDR1 is SGHNT and CDR2 YYREEE (reference sequence). CDR3 bases: TGTGCCAGCAGCTTGGCACCACAGGGTTTGGGGGGAAACGCCATATATTTT. Its protein product is CASSLAPQGLGGNAIYF.

This clonotype was seen many times. The chain uses TRBV4-1 and TRBJ2-7, with D tentatively TRBD1 (6 bases). With 2 bases removed from V and 0 bases from J, the gap between germline ends came to 14 bases. This CDR3 is 16 amino acids long. Germline V gives CDR1 MGHRA, CDR2 YSYEKL. The DNA of the CDR3 is TGCGCCAGCAGCCAATCCGGGACACGGAGCTCCTACGAGCAGTACTTC. Amino acids: CASSQSGTRSSYEQYF.

The V and J genes are TRBV28 and TRBJ1-5; D remains unclear. This CDR3 spans 16 amino acids. V lost 8 bases, J lost 2 bases, and 19 bases lay in between. CDR1 MDHEN and CDR2 SYDVKM come from the germline V gene. Here the CDR3 reads CASRLSVREGNQPQHF. DNA of the CDR3: TGTGCCAGCCGCCTCTCTGTGAGGGAGGGCAATCAGCCCCAGCATTTT.

V and J are TRBV27 and TRBJ2-3; TRBD1 matches at 7 bases. J gave up 13 bases and V 4 bases, and 14 bases lay outside the gene matches. Germline V gene lookup returns CDR1 MNHEY and CDR2 SMNVEV (reference sequence). This CDR3 comprises 14 residues. The CDR3 is CASSSITTGVGEYF. For the CDR3, the DNA is TGTGCCAGCAGTTCTATCACCACAGGGGTGGGAGAGTATTTT.

Ten or more counts support this clonotype. The rearrangement uses TRBV5-1 and TRBJ2-2; either TRBD1 or TRBD2 may supply D (5 bases each). V lost 4 bases, J lost 4 bases, and 14 bases lay in between. CDR1 and CDR2 (germline): SGHRS, YFSETQ. The CDR3 covers 15 residues. CDR3 protein: CASSTAGTATGELFF. CDR3 nucleotide sequence: TGCGCCAGCAGCACCGCCGGGACGGCCACCGGGGAGCTGTTTTTT.

On this clonotype: A much bigger clone sits one base away, suggesting this may be a read error. The J gene is TRBJ2-5, the V gene TRBV20-1, with D unclear. Trimming took off 3 bases at V and 5 bases at J, with 10 bases between the two ends. The CDR3 contains 12 residues. CDR1 DFQATT and CDR2 SNEGSKA come from the germline V gene (reference sequence). CDR3 sequence reads: CSASYQHETQYF. CDR3 coding DNA: TGCAGTGCTAGTTATCAACACGAGACCCAGTACTTC.

This clonotype occurred many times. This chain links TRBV19 with TRBJ2-1; the D is unclear. Trimming removed 1 base at V and 5 bases at J, with 6 bases between. Germline values: CDR1 LNHDA, CDR2 SQIVND (reference sequence). The CDR3 length is 13 residues. This CDR3 reads CASSIVTDNEQFF. For the CDR3, the DNA is TGTGCCAGTAGTATAGTTACAGACAATGAGCAGTTCTTC.

The chain joins TRBV20-1 to TRBJ1-5; D is unclear. The V gene's germline CDR1 is DFQATT and CDR2 SNEGSKA (reference sequence). The CDR3 loop spans 12 amino acids. CDR3 amino acids: CSLDIGDQPQHF. The DNA of the CDR3 is TGCAGCTTAGATATCGGGGATCAGCCCCAGCATTTT.

This clonotype appeared a single time. With a much larger clone just one base away, this may be a read error. This chain uses TRBV7-9 with TRBJ1-5, with D maybe TRBD1 (5 bases). Looked up from germline, CDR1 is SEHNR and CDR2 is FQNEAQ (reference sequence). Trimming shortened V by 3 bases and J by 2 bases, and 8 bases separated the two germline ends. This CDR3 is built from 14 residues. The DNA for the CDR3 is TGTGCCAGCAGCTTGGAACAGGGCAATCAGCCCCAGCATTTT. Translated: CASSLEQGNQPQHF.

This clonotype was recorded many times. This rearrangement joins TRBV6-5 to TRBJ2-1; no clear D gene. This CDR3 comprises 14 residues. Looked up from germline, CDR1 is MNHEY and CDR2 is SVGAGI. The V and J ends lost 0 bases and 8 bases respectively, with 11 bases between them. The CDR3, as DNA: TGTGCCAGCAGTTACTCGAACGTGTGGGATGAGCAGTTCTTC. Protein sequence: CASSYSNVWDEQFF.

Turning to this clonotype: A much larger clone differs by one base, so this may be a read error. The chain employs TRBV9 and TRBJ2-2; 7 positions match TRBD1. The CDR3 totals 16 residues. Germline-derived CDR1 and CDR2 are SGDLS and YYNGEE. CDR3 residues: CASSPRQGPNTGELSF. Here the CDR3 DNA reads TGTGCCAGCAGCCCCCGACAGGGACCGAACACCGGGGAGCTGTCTTTT.

This clonotype was counted at least ten times. The V gene is TRBV6-1, the J gene TRBJ1-6; D is unresolved. Germline assignment: CDR1 MNHNS and CDR2 SASEGT. The germline V and J ends were trimmed by 6 bases and 2 bases, with 5 bases remaining between them. This CDR3 has 13 residues. DNA for the CDR3: TGTGCCAGCAGACCAGCCTATAATTCACCCCTCCACTTT. Translation gives CASRPAYNSPLHF.

This clonotype was recorded many times. This rearrangement joins TRBV19 to TRBJ1-5; D is ambiguous. The V and J ends lost 6 bases and 6 bases respectively, with 18 bases between them. Germline CDR1 is LNHDA and CDR2 is SQIVND (reference sequence). The CDR3 extends over 15 amino acids. Here the CDR3 DNA reads TGTGCCAGTAGCACCATGGGAGGGCTGCTTCAGCCCCAGCATTTT. Its translation: CASSTMGGLLQPQHF.

This clonotype has a handful of counts. V and J are TRBV3-1 and TRBJ1-2; D gene ambiguous. The CDR3 spans 12 residues. The germline V gene has CDR1 LGHDT and CDR2 YNNKEL (reference sequence). V lost 0 bases and J lost 8, with 7 bases in between. CDR3 amino acids: CASSQETWGYTF. The CDR3 DNA sequence: TGTGCCAGCAGCCAAGAAACATGGGGCTACACCTTC.

Notes on this clonotype: A much bigger clone sits one base away, suggesting this may be a read error. The chain joins TRBV20-1 to TRBJ2-2; 7 bases align to TRBD1. The trim removed 6 bases at V and 2 bases at J, leaving 6 bases unmatched. Germline CDR1 and CDR2: DFQATT and SNEGSKA (reference sequence). This CDR3 region has 14 residues. In DNA form, the CDR3 reads TGCAGTGCATGCGGACAGGACAACACCGGGGAGCTGTTTTTT. Amino acid sequence: CSACGQDNTGELFF.

The gene calls are TRBV18 and TRBJ2-1; D possibly corresponds to TRBD2 (6 bases). V was shortened by 4 bases and J by 1 base, with 14 bases between the two germline ends. The CDR3 is made up of 16 amino acids. Germline values: CDR1 KGHSH, CDR2 LQKENI. CDR3 in DNA: TGTGCCAGCTCACTAACGGAGGGTTCATCCTACAATGAGCAGTTCTTC. It yields the protein CASSLTEGSSYNEQFF.

This clonotype was seen just once. A read error may be the cause here, since a much bigger clone is one base away. This chain uses TRBV5-6 with TRBJ2-3; 10 positions agree with TRBD2. CDR1 and CDR2 from the germline V gene are SGHDT and YYEEEE. The CDR3 loop spans 15 amino acids. V shed 9 bases, J shed 6 bases, and the junction held 13 bases outside the gene matches. Here the CDR3 reads CAIRPAGAGGDTQYF. DNA of the CDR3: TGTGCCATCAGACCCGCGGGAGCGGGAGGGGATACGCAGTATTTT.

In its sample, this clonotype was seen many times. The chain joins TRBV5-1 to TRBJ2-2; no definite D call. Germline CDR1 SGHRS, CDR2 YFSETQ. CDR3 length: 15 amino acids. Trimming took off 5 bases at V and 0 bases at J, with 11 bases between the two ends. The CDR3 sequence is CASSPPPTNTGELFF. Written as DNA, the CDR3 is TGCGCCAGCAGTCCTCCCCCCACGAACACCGGGGAGCTGTTTTTT.

This clonotype was picked up many times. The J gene is TRBJ1-2, the V gene TRBV3-1; possible D gene TRBD1, 6 bases. Per germline, CDR1 LGHDT and CDR2 YNNKEL (reference sequence). This CDR3 is 15 amino acids long. Trimming stripped 3 bases from V and 4 bases from J, with 15 bases between. CDR3 sequence: CASSHPSTGGYGYTF. The CDR3 DNA reads as TGTGCCAGCAGCCATCCTTCGACAGGTGGCTATGGCTACACCTTC.

The DNA for the CDR3 is TGCAGTGCTTTCCGGCTGGGCCGGGCCTTCAAAAACATTCAGTACTTC. Translating it yields CSAFRLGRAFKNIQYF. The V gene is TRBV20-1, the J gene TRBJ2-4; unclear D gene. There are 16 residues in the CDR3. V lost 5 bases to trimming and J lost 3 bases, with 20 bases between them. Germline V gene data show CDR1 as DFQATT and CDR2 as SNEGSKA (reference sequence).

The chain recombines TRBV28 with TRBJ2-2, with D perhaps TRBD1 (5 bases). This CDR3 comprises 13 residues. Germline V gene lookup returns CDR1 MDHEN and CDR2 SYDVKM. Trimming removed 7 bases at V and 1 base at J, with 7 bases between. In nucleotides, the CDR3 is TGTGCCAGCAACCAGGGGAACACCGGGGAGCTGTTTTTT. Translated: CASNQGNTGELFF.

In the case of this clonotype: A much larger clone is a single base away; this may be a read error. This chain connects TRBV19 to TRBJ2-7; 11 nucleotides match TRBD1. This CDR3 contains 16 residues. Per the germline V gene, CDR1 is LNHDA and CDR2 is SQIVND (reference sequence). For the CDR3, the DNA is TGTGTCAGTAGTATAAGGGACAGGGGGTCGATCGGCGAGCAGTACTTC. Its translation: CVSSIRDRGSIGEQYF.

This clonotype was found a few times. The genes are TRBV11-3 and TRBJ1-1; unclear D gene. CDR1 is SGHNT and CDR2 is YENEEA in the germline V gene. V shed 1 base and J shed 1 base, with 7 bases lying between them. The CDR3 spans 14 residues. The CDR3 spells CASSLGRGNTEAFF. The CDR3 DNA follows: TGTGCCAGCAGCTTAGGGCGTGGGAACACTGAAGCTTTCTTT.

The table lists this clonotype with many counts. This sequence joins TRBV5-1 and TRBJ2-7, with D maybe TRBD1 (5 bases). The CDR3 runs 12 residues. The V and J ends lost 5 bases and 4 bases respectively, with 10 bases between them. Germline V lookup: CDR1 SGHRS, CDR2 YFSETQ. CDR3 residues: CASSDQGYEQYF. CDR3 bases: TGCGCCAGCAGTGATCAGGGTTACGAGCAGTACTTC.

This clonotype was seen many times. The chain uses TRBV5-6 and TRBJ2-6; D ambiguous. The CDR3 extends over 16 amino acids. V gave up 4 bases and J gave up 0 bases, with 11 bases separating them. CDR1 is SGHDT, CDR2 YYEEEE, per germline. CDR3 coding DNA: TGTGCCAGCAGCCACCTGCTGTCCTCTGGGGCCAACGTCCTGACTTTC. It translates to CASSHLLSSGANVLTF.